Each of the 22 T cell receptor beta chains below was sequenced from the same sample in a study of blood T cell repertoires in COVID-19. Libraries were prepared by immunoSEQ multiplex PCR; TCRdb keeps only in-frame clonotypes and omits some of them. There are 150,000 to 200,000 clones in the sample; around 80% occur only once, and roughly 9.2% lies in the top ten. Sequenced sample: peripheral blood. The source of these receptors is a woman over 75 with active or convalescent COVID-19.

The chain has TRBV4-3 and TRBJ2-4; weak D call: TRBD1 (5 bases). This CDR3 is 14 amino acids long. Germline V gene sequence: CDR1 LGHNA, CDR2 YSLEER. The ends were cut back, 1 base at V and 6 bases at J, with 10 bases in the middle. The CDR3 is CASSQGQGANIQYF. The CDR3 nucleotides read TGCGCCAGCAGCCAAGGGCAGGGCGCAAACATTCAGTACTTC.

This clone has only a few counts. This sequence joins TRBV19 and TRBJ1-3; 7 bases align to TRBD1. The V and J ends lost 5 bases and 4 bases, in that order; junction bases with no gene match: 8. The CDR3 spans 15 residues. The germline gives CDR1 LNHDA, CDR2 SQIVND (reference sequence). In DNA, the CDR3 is TGTGCCAGTAGTTCCGACAGGGCTGGAGGAAACACCATATATTTT. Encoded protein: CASSSDRAGGNTIYF.

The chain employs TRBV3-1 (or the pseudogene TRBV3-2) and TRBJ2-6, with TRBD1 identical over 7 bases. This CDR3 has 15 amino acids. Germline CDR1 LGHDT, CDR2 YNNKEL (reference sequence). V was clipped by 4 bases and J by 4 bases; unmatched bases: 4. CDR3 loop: CASSPTGTGANVLTF. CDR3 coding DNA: TGTGCCAGCAGCCCGACAGGGACCGGGGCCAACGTCCTGACTTTC.

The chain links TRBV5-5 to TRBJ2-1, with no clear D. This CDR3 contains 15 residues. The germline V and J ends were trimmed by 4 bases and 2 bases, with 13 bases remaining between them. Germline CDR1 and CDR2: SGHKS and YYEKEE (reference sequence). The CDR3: CASSPGNSAYNEQFF. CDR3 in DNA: TGTGCCAGCAGCCCCGGTAATTCGGCCTACAATGAGCAGTTCTTC.

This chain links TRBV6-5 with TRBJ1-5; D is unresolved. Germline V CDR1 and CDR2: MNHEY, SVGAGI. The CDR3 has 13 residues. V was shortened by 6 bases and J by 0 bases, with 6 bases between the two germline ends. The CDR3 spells CASRGLSNQPQHF. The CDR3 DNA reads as TGTGCCAGCAGGGGCCTTAGCAATCAGCCCCAGCATTTT.

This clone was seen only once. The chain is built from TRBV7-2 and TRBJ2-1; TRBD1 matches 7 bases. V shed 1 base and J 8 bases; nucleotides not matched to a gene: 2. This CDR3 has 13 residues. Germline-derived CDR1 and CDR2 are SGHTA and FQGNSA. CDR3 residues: CASSLGGGDEQFF. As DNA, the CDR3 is TGTGCCAGCAGCTTAGGAGGGGGCGATGAGCAGTTCTTC.

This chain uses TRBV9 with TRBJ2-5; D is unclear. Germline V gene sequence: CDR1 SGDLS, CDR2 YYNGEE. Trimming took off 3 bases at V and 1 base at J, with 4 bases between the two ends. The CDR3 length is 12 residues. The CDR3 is CASSASQETQYF. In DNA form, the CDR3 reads TGTGCCAGCAGCGCGTCCCAAGAGACCCAGTACTTC.

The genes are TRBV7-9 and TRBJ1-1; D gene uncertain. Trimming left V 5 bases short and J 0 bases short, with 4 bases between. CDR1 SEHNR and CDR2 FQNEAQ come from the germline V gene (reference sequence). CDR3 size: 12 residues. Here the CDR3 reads CASSQLNTEAFF. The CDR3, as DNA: TGTGCCAGCAGCCAATTGAACACTGAAGCTTTCTTT.

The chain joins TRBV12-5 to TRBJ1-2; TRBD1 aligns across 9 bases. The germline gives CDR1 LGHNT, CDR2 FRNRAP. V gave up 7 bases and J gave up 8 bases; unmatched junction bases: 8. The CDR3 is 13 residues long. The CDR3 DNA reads TGTGCTAGTGCCTTACAGGGGGCGCGGGGCTACACCTTC. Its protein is CASALQGARGYTF.

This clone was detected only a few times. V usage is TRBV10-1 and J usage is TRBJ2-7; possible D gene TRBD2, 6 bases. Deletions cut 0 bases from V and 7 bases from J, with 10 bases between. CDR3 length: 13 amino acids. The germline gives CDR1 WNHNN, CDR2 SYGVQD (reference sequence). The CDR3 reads CASSESRGREQYF. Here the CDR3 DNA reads TGCGCCAGCAGTGAGTCGCGGGGCCGGGAGCAGTACTTC.

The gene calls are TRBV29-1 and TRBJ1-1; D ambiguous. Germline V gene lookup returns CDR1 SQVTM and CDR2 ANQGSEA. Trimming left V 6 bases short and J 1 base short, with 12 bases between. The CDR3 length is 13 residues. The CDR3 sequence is CSVNWAANTEAFF. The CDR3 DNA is TGCAGCGTCAATTGGGCCGCGAACACTGAAGCTTTCTTT.

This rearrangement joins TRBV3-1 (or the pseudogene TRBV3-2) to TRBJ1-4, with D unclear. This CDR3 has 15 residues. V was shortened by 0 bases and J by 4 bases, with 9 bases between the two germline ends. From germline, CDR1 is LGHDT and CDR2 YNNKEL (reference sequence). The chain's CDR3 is CASSQDTGNNEKLFF. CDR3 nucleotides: TGTGCCAGCAGCCAAGACACGGGAAATAATGAAAAACTGTTTTTT.

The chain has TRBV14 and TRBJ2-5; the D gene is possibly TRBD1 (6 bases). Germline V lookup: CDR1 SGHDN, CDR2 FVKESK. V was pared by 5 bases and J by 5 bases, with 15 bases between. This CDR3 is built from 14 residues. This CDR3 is CASSAGQWRETQYF. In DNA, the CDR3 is TGTGCCAGCAGCGCAGGACAGTGGAGGGAGACCCAGTACTTC.

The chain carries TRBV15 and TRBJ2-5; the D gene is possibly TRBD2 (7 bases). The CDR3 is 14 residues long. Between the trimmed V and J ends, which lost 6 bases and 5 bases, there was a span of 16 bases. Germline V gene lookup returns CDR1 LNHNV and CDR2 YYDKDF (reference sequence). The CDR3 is CATRSGGLEETQYF. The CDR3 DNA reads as TGTGCCACCAGGTCGGGGGGCCTAGAGGAGACCCAGTACTTC.

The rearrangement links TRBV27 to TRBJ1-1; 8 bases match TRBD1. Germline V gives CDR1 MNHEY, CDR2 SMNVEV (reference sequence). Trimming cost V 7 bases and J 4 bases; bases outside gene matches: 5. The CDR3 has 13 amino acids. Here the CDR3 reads CASNPTGGTEAFF. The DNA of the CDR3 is TGTGCCAGCAACCCTACAGGGGGCACTGAAGCTTTCTTT.

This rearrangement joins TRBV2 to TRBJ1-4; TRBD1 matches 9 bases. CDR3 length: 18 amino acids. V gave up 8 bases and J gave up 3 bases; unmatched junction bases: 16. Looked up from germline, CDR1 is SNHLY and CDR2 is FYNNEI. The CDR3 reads CASRILPGQGIANEKLFF. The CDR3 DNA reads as TGTGCCAGCCGCATCCTCCCGGGACAGGGAATAGCTAATGAAAAACTGTTTTTT.

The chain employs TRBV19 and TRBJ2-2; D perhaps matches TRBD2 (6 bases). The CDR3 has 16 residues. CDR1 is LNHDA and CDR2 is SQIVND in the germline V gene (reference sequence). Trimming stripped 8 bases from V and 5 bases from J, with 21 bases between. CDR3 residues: CASFPEGRGRTGELFF. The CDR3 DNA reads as TGTGCCAGTTTCCCCGAGGGCCGGGGGAGGACCGGGGAGCTGTTTTTT.

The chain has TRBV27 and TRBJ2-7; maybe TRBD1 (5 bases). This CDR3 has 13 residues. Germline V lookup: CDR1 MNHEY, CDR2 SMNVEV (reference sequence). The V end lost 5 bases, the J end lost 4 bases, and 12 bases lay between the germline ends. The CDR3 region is CASSPRQPYEQYF. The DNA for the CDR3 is TGTGCCAGCAGTCCAAGACAGCCTTACGAGCAGTACTTC.

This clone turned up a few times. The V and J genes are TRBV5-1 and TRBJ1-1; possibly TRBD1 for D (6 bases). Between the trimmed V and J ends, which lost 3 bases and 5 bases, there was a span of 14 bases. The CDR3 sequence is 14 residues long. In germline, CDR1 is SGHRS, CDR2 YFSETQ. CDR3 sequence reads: CASSSSGVRTEAFF. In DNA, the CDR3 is TGCGCCAGCAGCTCCTCAGGGGTAAGGACTGAAGCTTTCTTT.

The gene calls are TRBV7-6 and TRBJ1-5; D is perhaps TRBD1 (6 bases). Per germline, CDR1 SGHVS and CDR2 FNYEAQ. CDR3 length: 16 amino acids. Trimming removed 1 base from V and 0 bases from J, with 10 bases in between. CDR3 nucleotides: TGTGCCAGCAGCTTAGTGGCAGGGGTTAGCAATCAGCCCCAGCATTTT. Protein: CASSLVAGVSNQPQHF.

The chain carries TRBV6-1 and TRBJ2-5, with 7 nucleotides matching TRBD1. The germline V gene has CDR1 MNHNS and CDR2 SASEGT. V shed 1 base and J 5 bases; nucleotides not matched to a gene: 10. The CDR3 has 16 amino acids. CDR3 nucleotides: TGTGCCAGCAGTGAAGATCCAGGGGGTAGCGCGGAGACCCAGTACTTC. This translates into CASSEDPGGSAETQYF.

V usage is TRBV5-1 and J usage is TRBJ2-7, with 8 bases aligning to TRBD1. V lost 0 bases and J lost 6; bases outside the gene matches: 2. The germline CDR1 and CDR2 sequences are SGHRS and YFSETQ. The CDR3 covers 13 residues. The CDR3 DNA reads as TGCGCCAGCAGCTTGGAGACAGGGGCCGAGCAGTACTTC. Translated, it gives CASSLETGAEQYF.